Following are 30 T cell receptor beta chains from one sample sequenced in a study of T cells after posttransplantation cyclophosphamide. Clones were sequenced by immunoSEQ multiplex PCR, and TCRdb holds only the in-frame ones, with some missing. Of 3,000 to 4,000 clones in the sample, about 80% were seen once. Sample: CD8+ T cells sorted from bone marrow. Source of these receptors: a woman aged 55-75 years in good health, CMV-negative, and a related stem cell transplant donor.

The CDR3 DNA sequence: TGTGCCAGCAGCGTTGCGAGGGCCACTGAAGCTTTCTTT. Residues: CASSVARATEAFF. The chain links TRBV13 to TRBJ1-1; D uncertain. The CDR3 length is 13 residues. Germline-derived CDR1 and CDR2 are PRHDT and FYEKMQ (reference sequence). The V end lost 5 bases, the J end lost 4 bases, and 11 bases lay between the germline ends. Filled out from reference TRBV13 and TRBJ1-1, the complete variable domain reads AAGVIQSPRHLIKEKRETATLKCYPIPRHDTVYWYQQGPGQDPQFLISFYEKMQSDKGSIPDRFSAQQFSDYHSELNMSSLELGDSALYFCASSVARATEAFFGQGTRLTVV.

The chain is built from TRBV30 and TRBJ1-2; the match to TRBD1 covers 10 bases. Per germline, CDR1 GTSNPN and CDR2 SVGIG (reference sequence). The CDR3 runs to 14 residues. Germline trimming cut 4 bases from V and 5 bases from J; bases unmatched to any gene: 7. CDR3 in amino acids: CAWMGTGASYGYTF. For the CDR3, the DNA is TGTGCCTGGATGGGGACAGGGGCTTCTTATGGCTACACCTTC.

J is TRBJ1-2 and V is TRBV5-1; D perhaps matches TRBD1 (5 bases). Germline loops: CDR1 SGHRS, CDR2 YFSETQ. This CDR3 has 14 amino acids. V shed 3 bases and J shed 4 bases, with 13 bases lying between them. Here the CDR3 DNA reads TGCGCCAGCAGCTGGTTGCAGGGCTCCTATGGCTACACCTTC. Translation: CASSWLQGSYGYTF.

This sequence joins TRBV19 and TRBJ1-2; 8 bases are a match to TRBD1. V was clipped by 0 bases and J by 0 bases; unmatched bases: 9. The CDR3 runs 18 residues. Germline CDR1 and CDR2: LNHDA and SQIVND (reference sequence). CDR3 residues: CASSIDRGQGAPNYGYTF. CDR3 nucleotide sequence: TGTGCCAGTAGTATAGACCGGGGGCAGGGGGCTCCTAACTATGGCTACACCTTC.

This chain links TRBV11-2 with TRBJ2-7; tentative D call: TRBD1 (6 bases). This CDR3 has 15 amino acids. V gave up 5 bases and J gave up 2 bases, with 16 bases separating them. Germline CDR1 and CDR2: SGHAT and FQNNGV. As DNA, the CDR3 is TGTGCCAGCAGCCCCAACGTGACAGGCCCCTACGAGCAGTACGTC. Protein product: CASSPNVTGPYEQYV.

J is TRBJ2-7 and V is TRBV30; 8 bases are a match to TRBD2. CDR1 and CDR2 (germline): GTSNPN, SVGIG (reference sequence). V lost 6 bases and J lost 0; bases outside the gene matches: 7. This CDR3 has 14 amino acids. For the CDR3, the DNA is TGTGCCTGCCTAGCGGGTTTCAGCTCCTACGAGCAGTACTTC. Amino acid sequence: CACLAGFSSYEQYF.

V gene TRBV13 combines with J gene TRBJ2-7, with D unresolved. The CDR3 sequence is 14 residues long. Trimming removed 5 bases at V and 2 bases at J, with 13 bases between. Germline V lookup: CDR1 PRHDT, CDR2 FYEKMQ (reference sequence). The DNA for the CDR3 is TGTGCCAGCAGCCGACGGAGCCGAGCCTACGAGCAGTACTTC. Its protein is CASSRRSRAYEQYF.

This clone occurred a few times. The V call is TRBV19, the J call TRBJ2-1, with 13 bases aligning to TRBD2. Germline V lookup: CDR1 LNHDA, CDR2 SQIVND (reference sequence). V was pared by 6 bases and J by 4 bases, with 3 bases of the junction left unmatched. The CDR3 runs 15 residues. The CDR3 nucleotides read TGTGCCAGTAGGTTGACTAGCGGGGGGTACAATGAGCAGTTCTTC. Translated, it gives CASRLTSGGYNEQFF.

This rearrangement joins TRBV21-1 to TRBJ1-5; the table gives TRBD1 as D, unverified against the DNA. TRBV21-1 is marked as a pseudogene. The CDR3 is 15 amino acids. CDR3 coding DNA: TGTGCCAGCAGCCCCACCACGGCAGGTTCACAGCCCCAGCATTTT. It specifies CASSPTTAGSQPQHF.

The rearrangement joins TRBV19 to TRBJ1-2, with 8 nucleotides matching TRBD1. The J segment lost 7 bases and the V segment lost 4 bases, leaving 20 bases of the junction unmatched. The V gene's germline CDR1 is LNHDA and CDR2 SQIVND (reference sequence). This CDR3 comprises 18 residues. The CDR3 reads CASSSPPLLGQGQGGYTF. The CDR3 region has the DNA TGTGCCAGTAGTAGCCCTCCGCTGCTCGGACAGGGTCAAGGTGGCTACACCTTC.

The chain joins TRBV7-2 to TRBJ2-1, with 7 nucleotides matching TRBD1. CDR1 is SGHTA, CDR2 FQGNSA, per germline. The CDR3 length is 16 residues. The J segment lost 0 bases and the V segment lost 5 bases, leaving 7 bases of the junction unmatched. For the CDR3, the DNA is TGTGCCAGCAGCCCTCGACAGGGTCTCTCCTACAATGAGCAGTTCTTC. This encodes CASSPRQGLSYNEQFF.

The chain uses TRBV6-1 and TRBJ2-5; 9 nucleotides match TRBD2. The V gene end was trimmed by 2 bases and the J gene end by 0 bases; junction bases not matched to a gene: 4. This CDR3 is built from 16 residues. CDR1 and CDR2 from the germline V gene are MNHNS and SASEGT. CDR3 coding DNA: TGTGCCAGCAGTGAATTAGCGGGGGCGCACCAAGAGACCCAGTACTTC. This translates into CASSELAGAHQETQYF.

The rearrangement links TRBV9 to TRBJ1-1; D unresolved. V lost 2 bases to trimming and J lost 5 bases, with 13 bases between them. This CDR3 has 14 residues. Germline V gives CDR1 SGDLS, CDR2 YYNGEE. CDR3 protein: CASSVSGRGTEAFF. CDR3 nucleotide sequence: TGTGCCAGCAGCGTGAGTGGGAGAGGAACTGAAGCTTTCTTT.

This sequence joins TRBV4-3 and TRBJ2-1; a possible D gene is TRBD2 (6 bases). Germline values: CDR1 LGHNA, CDR2 YSLEER. The CDR3 has 14 amino acids. The V and J ends lost 5 bases and 2 bases respectively, with 10 bases between them. The CDR3 region has the DNA TGCGCCAGCAGCAGGGGAGGCACCTACAATGAGCAGTTCTTC. It translates to CASSRGGTYNEQFF.

This clone has just one count. The chain is built from TRBV13 and TRBJ1-2; D ambiguous. The CDR3 totals 15 residues. Germline CDR1 is PRHDT and CDR2 is FYEKMQ (reference sequence). V was cut by 0 bases and J by 4 bases, with 12 bases left in between. CDR3 amino acids: CASSLGRASSYGYTF. CDR3 DNA sequence: TGTGCCAGCAGCTTAGGGAGGGCCTCGTCCTATGGCTACACCTTC.

V is TRBV7-9 and J is TRBJ1-1; D possibly corresponds to TRBD1 (6 bases). The CDR3 has 15 residues. Germline values: CDR1 SEHNR, CDR2 FQNEAQ (reference sequence). V was pared by 4 bases and J by 1 base, with 13 bases between. The CDR3 loop reads CASSYQTGENTEAFF. The CDR3 DNA is TGTGCCAGCAGCTACCAGACAGGAGAGAACACTGAAGCTTTCTTT.

The chain employs TRBV27 and TRBJ2-1, with 11 positions matching TRBD2. The CDR3 length is 14 residues. The V and J ends lost 6 bases and 5 bases, in that order; junction bases with no gene match: 3. In germline, CDR1 is MNHEY, CDR2 SMNVEV (reference sequence). This chain's CDR3 is CASRTSGSDNEQFF. CDR3 DNA: TGTGCCAGCAGAACTAGCGGGAGTGACAATGAGCAGTTCTTC.

The V and J genes are TRBV9 and TRBJ2-3; D ambiguous. The CDR3 is 14 amino acids. The V gene's germline CDR1 is SGDLS and CDR2 YYNGEE. V lost 2 bases and J lost 2, with 9 bases in between. Here the CDR3 reads CASSVGSNTDTQYF. The CDR3 coding sequence is TGTGCCAGCAGCGTGGGCTCTAACACAGATACGCAGTATTTT. The full variable domain, its missing parts supplied by reference TRBV9 and TRBJ2-3, is DSGVTQTPKHLITATGQRVTLRCSPRSGDLSVYWYQQSLDQGLQFLIQYYNGEERAKGNILERFSAQQFPDLHSELNLSSLELGDSALYFCASSVGSNTDTQYFGPGTRLTVL.

The rearrangement joins TRBV7-2 to TRBJ2-5; 7 bases map to TRBD2. The CDR3 is made up of 15 amino acids. CDR1 is SGHTA and CDR2 is FQGNSA in the germline V gene. V shed 1 base and J 7 bases; nucleotides not matched to a gene: 9. The CDR3, as DNA: TGTGCCAGCAGCTTAGGGGGGGGTCCCGGGGGGACCCAGTACTTC. This sequence encodes CASSLGGGPGGTQYF.

The V and J genes are TRBV11-2 and TRBJ2-3; D is perhaps TRBD2 (6 bases). Trimming cost V 0 bases and J 3 bases, with 13 bases left between them. The CDR3 sequence is 16 residues long. The germline gives CDR1 SGHAT, CDR2 FQNNGV. The CDR3 DNA follows: TGTGCCAGCAGCTTAGAGGGAAGGGCGGGGACAGATACGCAGTATTTT. This gives the protein CASSLEGRAGTDTQYF.

J is TRBJ2-7 and V is TRBV7-2; no reliable D call. The CDR3 has 13 residues. Germline CDR1 and CDR2: SGHTA and FQGNSA. V lost 1 base and J 4 bases, leaving 8 bases between the germline ends. CDR3 nucleotide sequence: TGTGCCAGCAGCTTAGTTCAGTTTTACGAGCAGTACTTC. Translated, it gives CASSLVQFYEQYF.

This chain uses TRBV28 with TRBJ1-4; possibly TRBD1 for D (6 bases). This CDR3 is 13 amino acids long. V lost 8 bases and J 4 bases, leaving 11 bases between the germline ends. CDR1 MDHEN and CDR2 SYDVKM come from the germline V gene. As DNA, the CDR3 is TGTGCCAGCCACACAGGGCTTAATGAAAAACTGTTTTTT. Translation gives CASHTGLNEKLFF.

This clone occurred a few times. Written as DNA, the CDR3 is TGTGCCAGCAGTTTATCGGGAGGGAACACTGAAGCTTTCTTT. It is translated as CASSLSGGNTEAFF. The chain uses TRBV28 and TRBJ1-1; no firm D call. The V end was cut by 1 base, the J end by 1 base, with 7 bases between. CDR1 is MDHEN, CDR2 SYDVKM, per germline. This CDR3 has 14 residues.

This clone was recorded only once. Compared with germline, one end of the junction differs, possibly owing to a read error. The rearrangement links TRBV4-2 to TRBJ2-5; 7 nucleotides align to TRBD1. The J call may be mistaken, given a closer DNA end match to TRBJ2-7. This CDR3 has 14 amino acids. CDR1 and CDR2 from the germline V gene are LGHNA and YNFKEQ. The CDR3 DNA reads TGTGCCAACAGCATCTCGGGACAGTCCTACGAGCAGTACTTC. Amino acids: CANSISGQSYEQYF.

This chain connects TRBV28 to TRBJ1-4, with a weak D call TRBD1 (6 bases). V was pared by 3 bases and J by 7 bases, with 15 bases between. The CDR3 covers 15 residues. CDR1 and CDR2 (germline): MDHEN, SYDVKM. Here the CDR3 DNA reads TGTGCCAGCAGTTTGGCCAGGGGCGAGGTTGAAAAACTGTTTTTT. Translation: CASSLARGEVEKLFF.

This sequence joins TRBV7-9 and TRBJ2-4, with TRBD2 identical over 8 bases. This CDR3 region has 18 residues. The germline V gene encodes CDR1 SEHNR and CDR2 FQNEAQ (reference sequence). The V gene end was trimmed by 3 bases and the J gene end by 1 base; junction bases not matched to a gene: 11. CDR3 in amino acids: CASSFPIAGGSAKNIQYF. As DNA, the CDR3 is TGTGCCAGCAGCTTCCCAATCGCGGGGGGAAGTGCCAAAAACATTCAGTACTTC.

Here the CDR3 DNA reads TGTGCCAGCAGCCCATTTCCGGGACAATTTAGCCAAGAGACCCAGTACTTC. It codes for CASSPFPGQFSQETQYF. The chain combines TRBV7-9 with TRBJ2-5, with a possible D match to TRBD1 (6 bases). Trimming shortened V by 5 bases and J by 1 base, and 20 bases separated the two germline ends. The CDR3 is 17 residues long. Germline CDR1 and CDR2: SEHNR and FQNEAQ (reference sequence).

This clone was observed a single time. The junction departs from the called germline gene at one end, perhaps through a read error. Other DNA sequences in this sample translate to the same CDR3. The V and J genes are TRBV7-9 and TRBJ1-2; no firm D call. The germline CDR1 and CDR2 sequences are SEHNR and FQNEAQ (reference sequence). CDR3 length: 13 amino acids. CDR3 region: CASSPPGSGIGPF. In DNA, the CDR3 is TGTGCCAGCAGCCCCCCCGGGTCGGGGATTGGCCCCTTC.

This chain links TRBV6-5 with TRBJ2-4; TRBD1 matches 11 bases. Germline loops: CDR1 MNHEY, CDR2 SVGAGI. The CDR3 loop spans 14 amino acids. The V and J ends lost 6 bases and 5 bases, in that order; junction bases with no gene match: 3. The CDR3 nucleotides are TGTGCCAGCAGGGACAGGGGGCGCCAAAACATTCAGTACTTC. Protein: CASRDRGRQNIQYF.

V and J are TRBV27 and TRBJ2-1; 13 bases are a match to TRBD2. Germline loops: CDR1 MNHEY, CDR2 SMNVEV (reference sequence). The CDR3 has 15 residues. The V and J ends lost 4 bases and 15 bases, in that order; junction bases with no gene match: 12. The CDR3 sequence: CASSSDARLAGGGFF. As DNA, the CDR3 is TGTGCCAGCAGTTCCGACGCCCGACTAGCGGGGGGTGGGTTCTTC.